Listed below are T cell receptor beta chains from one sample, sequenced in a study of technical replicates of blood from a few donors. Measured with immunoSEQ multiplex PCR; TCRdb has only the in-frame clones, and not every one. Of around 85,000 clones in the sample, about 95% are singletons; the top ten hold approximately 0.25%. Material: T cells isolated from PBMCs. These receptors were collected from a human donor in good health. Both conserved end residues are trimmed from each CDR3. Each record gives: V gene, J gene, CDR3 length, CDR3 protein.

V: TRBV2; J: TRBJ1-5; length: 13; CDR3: ASTASGQGGQPQH
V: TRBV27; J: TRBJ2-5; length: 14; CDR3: ASRRTSGRARETQY
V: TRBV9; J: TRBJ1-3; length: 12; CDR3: ASSDQGSGNTIY
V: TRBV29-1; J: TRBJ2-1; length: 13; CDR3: SVAPRLARSNEQF
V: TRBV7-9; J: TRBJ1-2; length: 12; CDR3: ASSARIKLIKYT
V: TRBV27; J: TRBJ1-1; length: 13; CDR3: ASSLSVLLNTEAF
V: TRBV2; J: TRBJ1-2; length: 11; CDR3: ASYSSQSYGYT
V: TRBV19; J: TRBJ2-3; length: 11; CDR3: ASSISPRSTQY
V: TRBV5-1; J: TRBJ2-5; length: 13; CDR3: ASSGPMGGQETQY
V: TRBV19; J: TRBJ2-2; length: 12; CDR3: ASTSTGSTGELF
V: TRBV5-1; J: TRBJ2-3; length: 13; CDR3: ASSLTVESTDTQY
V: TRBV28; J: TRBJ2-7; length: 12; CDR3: AYGAVGVSDEQY
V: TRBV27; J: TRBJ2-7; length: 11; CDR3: ASSPGQGYEQY
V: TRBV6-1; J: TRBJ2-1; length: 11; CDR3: ASSETGGNEQF
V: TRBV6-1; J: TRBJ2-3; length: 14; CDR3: ASSDRGGENTDTQY
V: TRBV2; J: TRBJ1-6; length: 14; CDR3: ASSERDRGPGSPLH
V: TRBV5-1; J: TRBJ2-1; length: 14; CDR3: ASSLAQGEERNEQF
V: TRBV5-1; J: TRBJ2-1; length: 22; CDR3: ASSLESPGLATADPTRSYNEQF
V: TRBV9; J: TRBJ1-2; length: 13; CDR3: ASSAYSETNYGYT
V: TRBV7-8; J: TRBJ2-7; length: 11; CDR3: ASSLVQLYEQY
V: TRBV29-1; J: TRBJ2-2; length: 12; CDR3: SVDAPQNTGELF
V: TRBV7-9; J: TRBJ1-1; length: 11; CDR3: ASSTYQDTEAF
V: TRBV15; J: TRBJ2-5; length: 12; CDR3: ATSRDSGPVAQY
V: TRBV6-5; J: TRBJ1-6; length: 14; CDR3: ASSYSGQGNNSPLH
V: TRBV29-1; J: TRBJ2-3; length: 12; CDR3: SVEGGTITDTQY
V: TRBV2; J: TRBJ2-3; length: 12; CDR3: ASSRDSSTDTQY
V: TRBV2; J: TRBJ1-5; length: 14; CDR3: ASSTRGVFSNQPQH
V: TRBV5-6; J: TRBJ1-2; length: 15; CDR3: ASSIIPPGQKNYGYT
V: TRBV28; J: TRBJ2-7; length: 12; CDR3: ASSLGQATSEQY
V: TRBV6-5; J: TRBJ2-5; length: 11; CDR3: ASSYADRVRQY
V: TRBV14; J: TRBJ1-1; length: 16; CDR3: ASSQESGWEEEYTEAF
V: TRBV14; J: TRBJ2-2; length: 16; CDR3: ASSQSTSGRAGTGELF
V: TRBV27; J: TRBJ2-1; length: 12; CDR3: ATMGTGGVNEQF
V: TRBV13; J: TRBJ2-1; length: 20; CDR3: ASSLRLVWREEGSSSYNEQF
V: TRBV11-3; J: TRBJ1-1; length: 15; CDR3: ASSLQGASSMNTEAF
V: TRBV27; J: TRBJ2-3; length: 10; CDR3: ASSLAGDTQY
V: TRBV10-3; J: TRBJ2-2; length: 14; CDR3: AISDARVTNTGELF
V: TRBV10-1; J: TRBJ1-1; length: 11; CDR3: ASTEGVNTEAF
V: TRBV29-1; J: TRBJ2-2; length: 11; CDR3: SVDRTNTGELF
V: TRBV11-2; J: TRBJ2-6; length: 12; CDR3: ASSPGAGANVLT
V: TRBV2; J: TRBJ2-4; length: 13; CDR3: ASSRGGAWLNIQY
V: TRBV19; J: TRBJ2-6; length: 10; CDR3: ATSYGANVLT
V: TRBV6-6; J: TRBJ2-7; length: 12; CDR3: ASSYGTEGYEQY
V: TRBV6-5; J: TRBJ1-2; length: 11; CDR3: ASSYRQGNGYT
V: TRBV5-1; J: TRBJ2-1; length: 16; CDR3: ASSPPEGRAGGHNEQF
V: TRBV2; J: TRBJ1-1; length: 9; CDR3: ASSGVGEAF
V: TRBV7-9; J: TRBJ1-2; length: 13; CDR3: ASSDYGTANYGYT
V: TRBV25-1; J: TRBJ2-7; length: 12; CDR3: ASSVGTASYEQY
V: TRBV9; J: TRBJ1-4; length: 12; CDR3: ASSVGTGPEKLF
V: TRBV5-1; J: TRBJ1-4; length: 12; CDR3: ASSLGAANEKLF
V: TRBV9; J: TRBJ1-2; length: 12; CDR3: ASSRDGTPDGYT
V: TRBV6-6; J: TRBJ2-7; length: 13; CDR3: ASSPRTGGPYEQY
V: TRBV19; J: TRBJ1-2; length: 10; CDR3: ASSMYGGGYT
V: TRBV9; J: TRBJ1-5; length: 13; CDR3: ASSVDRDSNQPQH